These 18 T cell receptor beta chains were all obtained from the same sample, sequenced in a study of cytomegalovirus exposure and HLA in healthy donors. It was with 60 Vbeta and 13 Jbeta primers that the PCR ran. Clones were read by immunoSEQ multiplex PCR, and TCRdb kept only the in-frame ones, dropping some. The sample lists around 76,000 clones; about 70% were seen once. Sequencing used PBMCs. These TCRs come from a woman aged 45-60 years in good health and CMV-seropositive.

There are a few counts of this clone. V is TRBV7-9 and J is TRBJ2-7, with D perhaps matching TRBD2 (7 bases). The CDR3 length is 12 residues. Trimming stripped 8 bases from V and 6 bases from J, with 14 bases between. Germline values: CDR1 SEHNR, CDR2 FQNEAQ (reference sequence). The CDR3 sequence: CASGGGGIEQYF. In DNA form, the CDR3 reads TGTGCCAGCGGGGGGGGCGGCATCGAGCAGTACTTC.

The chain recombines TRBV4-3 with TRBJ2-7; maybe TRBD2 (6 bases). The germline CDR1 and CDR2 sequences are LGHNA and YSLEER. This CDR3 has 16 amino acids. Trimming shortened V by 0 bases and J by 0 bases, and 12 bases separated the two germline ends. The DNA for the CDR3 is TGCGCCAGCAGCCAAGATAGCCAGGGAGGCTCCTACGAGCAGTACTTC. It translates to CASSQDSQGGSYEQYF.

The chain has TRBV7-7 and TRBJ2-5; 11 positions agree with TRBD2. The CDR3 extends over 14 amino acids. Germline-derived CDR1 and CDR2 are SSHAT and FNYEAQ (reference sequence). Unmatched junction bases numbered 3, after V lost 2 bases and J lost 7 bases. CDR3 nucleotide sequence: TGTGCCAGCAGCTTAACTAGCGGGAGTGGGACCCAGTACTTC. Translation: CASSLTSGSGTQYF.

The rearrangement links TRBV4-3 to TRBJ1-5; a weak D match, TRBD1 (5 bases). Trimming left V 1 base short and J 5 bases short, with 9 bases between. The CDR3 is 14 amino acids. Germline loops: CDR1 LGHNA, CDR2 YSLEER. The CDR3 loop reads CASSQVLQDQPQHF. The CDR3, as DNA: TGCGCCAGCAGCCAAGTATTACAGGATCAGCCCCAGCATTTT.

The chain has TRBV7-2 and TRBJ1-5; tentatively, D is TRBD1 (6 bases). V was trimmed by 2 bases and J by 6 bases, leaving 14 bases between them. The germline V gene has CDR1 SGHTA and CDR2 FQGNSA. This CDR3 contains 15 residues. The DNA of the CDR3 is TGTGCCAGCAGCTTATCCCCCAGGGGAACTCAGCCCCAGCATTTT. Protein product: CASSLSPRGTQPQHF. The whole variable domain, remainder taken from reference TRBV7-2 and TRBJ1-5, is GAGVSQSPSNKVTEKGKDVELRCDPISGHTALYWYRQSLGQGLEFLIYFQGNSAPDKSGLPSDRFSAERTGGSVSTLTIQRTQQEDSAVYLCASSLSPRGTQPQHFGDGTRLSIL.

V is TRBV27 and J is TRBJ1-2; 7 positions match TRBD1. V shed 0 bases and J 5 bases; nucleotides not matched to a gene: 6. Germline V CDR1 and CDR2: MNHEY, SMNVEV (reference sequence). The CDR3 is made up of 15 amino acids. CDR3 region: CASSLSMTGRYGYTF. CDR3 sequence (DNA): TGTGCCAGCAGTTTATCGATGACAGGGAGGTATGGCTACACCTTC.

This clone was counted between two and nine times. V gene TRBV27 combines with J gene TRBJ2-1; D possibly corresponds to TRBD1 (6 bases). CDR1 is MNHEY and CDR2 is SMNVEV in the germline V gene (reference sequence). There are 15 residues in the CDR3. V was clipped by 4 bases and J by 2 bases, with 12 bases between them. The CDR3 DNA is TGTGCCAGCAGTTCCTCGGGACATCCCTACAATGAGCAGTTCTTC. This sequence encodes CASSSSGHPYNEQFF.

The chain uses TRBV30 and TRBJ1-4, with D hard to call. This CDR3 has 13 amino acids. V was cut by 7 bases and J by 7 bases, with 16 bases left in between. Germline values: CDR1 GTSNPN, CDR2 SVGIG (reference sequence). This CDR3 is CASSTGRGEKLFF. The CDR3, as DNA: TGTGCCTCATCGACGGGGAGAGGTGAAAAACTGTTTTTT.

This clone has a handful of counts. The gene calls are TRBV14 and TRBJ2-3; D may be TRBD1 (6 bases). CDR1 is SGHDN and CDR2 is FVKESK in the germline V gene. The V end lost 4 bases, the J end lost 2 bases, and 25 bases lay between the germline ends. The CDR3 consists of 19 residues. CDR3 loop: CASSLRTAPAVYYTDTQYF. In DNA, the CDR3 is TGTGCCAGCAGCCTGAGGACAGCCCCCGCAGTCTATTACACAGATACGCAGTATTTT.

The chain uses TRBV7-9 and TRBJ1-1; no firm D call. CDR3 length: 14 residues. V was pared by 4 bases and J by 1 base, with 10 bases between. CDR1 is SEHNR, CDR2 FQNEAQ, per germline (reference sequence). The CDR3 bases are TGTGCCAGCAGCTCACAAGATTCGAACACTGAAGCTTTCTTT. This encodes CASSSQDSNTEAFF.

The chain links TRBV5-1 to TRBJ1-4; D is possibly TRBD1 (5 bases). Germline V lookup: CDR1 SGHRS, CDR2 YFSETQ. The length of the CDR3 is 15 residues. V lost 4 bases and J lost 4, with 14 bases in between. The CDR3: CASSPWGGYNEKLFF. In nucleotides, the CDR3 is TGCGCCAGCAGCCCCTGGGGCGGATATAATGAAAAACTGTTTTTT.

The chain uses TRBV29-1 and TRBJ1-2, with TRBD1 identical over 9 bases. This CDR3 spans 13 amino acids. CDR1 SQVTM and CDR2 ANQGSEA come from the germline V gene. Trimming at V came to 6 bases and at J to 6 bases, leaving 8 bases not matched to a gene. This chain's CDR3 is CSVTGGAQNGYTF. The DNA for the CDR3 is TGCAGCGTAACAGGGGGCGCCCAGAATGGCTACACCTTC. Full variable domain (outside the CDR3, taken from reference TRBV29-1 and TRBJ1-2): SAVISQKPSRDICQRGTSLTIQCQVDSQVTMMFWYRQQPGQSLTLIATANQGSEATYESGFVIDKFPISRPNLTFSTLTVSNMSPEDSSIYLCSVTGGAQNGYTFGSGTRLTVV.

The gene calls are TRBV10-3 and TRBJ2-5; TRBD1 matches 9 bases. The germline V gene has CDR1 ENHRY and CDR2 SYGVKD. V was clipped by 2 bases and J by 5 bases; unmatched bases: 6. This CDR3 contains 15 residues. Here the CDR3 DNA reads TGTGCCATCAGTGAGGGGACAGGGTACGGTGAGACCCAGTACTTC. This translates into CAISEGTGYGETQYF.

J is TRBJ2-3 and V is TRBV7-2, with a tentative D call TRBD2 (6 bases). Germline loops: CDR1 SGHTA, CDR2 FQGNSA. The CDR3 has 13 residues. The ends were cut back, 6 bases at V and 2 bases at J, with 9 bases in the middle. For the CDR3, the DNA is TGTGCCAGCAGTGCGGGACTCACAGATACGCAGTATTTT. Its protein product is CASSAGLTDTQYF. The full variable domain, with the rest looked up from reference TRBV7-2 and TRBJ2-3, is GAGVSQSPSNKVTEKGKDVELRCDPISGHTALYWYRQSLGQGLEFLIYFQGNSAPDKSGLPSDRFSAERTGGSVSTLTIQRTQQEDSAVYLCASSAGLTDTQYFGPGTRLTVL.

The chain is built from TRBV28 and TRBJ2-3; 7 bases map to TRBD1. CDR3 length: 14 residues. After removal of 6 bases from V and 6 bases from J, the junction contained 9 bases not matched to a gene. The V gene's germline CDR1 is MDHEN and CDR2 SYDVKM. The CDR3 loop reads CASSTTGFGDTQYF. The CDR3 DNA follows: TGTGCCAGCAGCACGACAGGGTTTGGGGATACGCAGTATTTT.

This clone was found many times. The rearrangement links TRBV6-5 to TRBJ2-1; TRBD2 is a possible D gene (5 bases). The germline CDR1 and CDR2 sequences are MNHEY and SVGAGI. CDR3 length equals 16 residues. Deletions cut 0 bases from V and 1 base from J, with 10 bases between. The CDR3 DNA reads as TGTGCCAGCAGTTACTCTGGGCCGGGATCCTACAATGAGCAGTTCTTC. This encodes CASSYSGPGSYNEQFF.

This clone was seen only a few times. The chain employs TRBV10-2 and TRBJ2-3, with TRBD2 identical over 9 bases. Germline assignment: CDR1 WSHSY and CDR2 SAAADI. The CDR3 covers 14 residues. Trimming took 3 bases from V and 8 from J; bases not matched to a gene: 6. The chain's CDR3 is CASSDSGGWGTQYF. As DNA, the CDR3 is TGCGCCAGCAGTGACAGCGGGGGGTGGGGTACGCAGTATTTT.

The CDR3 reads CASSLAAGTAFGNEQFF. For the CDR3, the DNA is TGTGCCAGCAGCTTGGCCGCCGGGACAGCGTTTGGCAATGAGCAGTTCTTC. This chain joins TRBV5-4 and TRBJ2-1, with 7 nucleotides matching TRBD1. Germline CDR1 is SGHNT and CDR2 is YYREEE (reference sequence). V lost 0 bases to trimming and J lost 6 bases; unmatched junction nucleotides: 12. This CDR3 spans 17 amino acids.